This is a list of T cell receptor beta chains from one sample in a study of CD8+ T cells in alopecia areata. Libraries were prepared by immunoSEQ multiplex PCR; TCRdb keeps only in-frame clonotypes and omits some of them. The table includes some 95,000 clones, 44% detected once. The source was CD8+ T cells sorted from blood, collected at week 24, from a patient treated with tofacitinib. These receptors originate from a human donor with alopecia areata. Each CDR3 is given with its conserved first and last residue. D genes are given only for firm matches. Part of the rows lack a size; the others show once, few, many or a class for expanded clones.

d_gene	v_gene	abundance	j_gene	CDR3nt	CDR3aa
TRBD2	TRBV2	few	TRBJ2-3	TGTGCCAGCAGGCGGGGGGATACGCAGTATTTT	CASRRGDTQYF
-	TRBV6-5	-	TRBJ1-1	TGTGCCAGCAGTTCCAGAGGGGGCACTGAAGCTTTCTTT	CASSSRGGTEAFF
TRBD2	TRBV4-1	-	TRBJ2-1	TGCGCCAGCCAAAGACTAGCGGGAGATGATGAGCAGTTCTTC	CASQRLAGDDEQFF
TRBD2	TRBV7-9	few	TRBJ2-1	TGTGCCAGCAGTTCACTAGCGGTTAACAATGAGCAGTTCTTC	CASSSLAVNNEQFF
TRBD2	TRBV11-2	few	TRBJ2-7	TGTGCCAGCACCTTCACAGGGACTAGCTACGAGCAGTACTTC	CASTFTGTSYEQYF
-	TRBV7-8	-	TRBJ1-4	TGTGCCAGCAGCTCGGGCTCCGAAAAACTGTTTTTT	CASSSGSEKLFF
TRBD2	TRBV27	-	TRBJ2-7	TGTGCCAGCAGTTTCGCGGCTAGCGGGGACGAGCAGTACTTC	CASSFAASGDEQYF
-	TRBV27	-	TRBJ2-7	TGTGCCAGCAGTTTAAAATCGAAGATATACGAGCAGTACTTC	CASSLKSKIYEQYF
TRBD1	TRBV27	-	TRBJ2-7	TGTGCCAGCAGTAAGGGGACAGGGGGCTACGAGCAGTACTTC	CASSKGTGGYEQYF
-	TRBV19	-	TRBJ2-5	TGTGCCAGTAGTTCGAGTACCCAAGAGACCCAGTACTTC	CASSSSTQETQYF
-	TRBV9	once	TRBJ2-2	TGTGCCAGCAGCGCCCCCCGGGACTTCCCGAACACCGGGGAGCTGTTTTTT	CASSAPRDFPNTGELFF
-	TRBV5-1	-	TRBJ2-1	TGCGCCAGCAGCTTGGCAGCGGTAGACAATGAGCAGTTCTTC	CASSLAAVDNEQFF
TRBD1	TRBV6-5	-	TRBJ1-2	TGTGCCAGCAGTCCGAACGGACAGGGGAACTATGGCTACACCTTC	CASSPNGQGNYGYTF
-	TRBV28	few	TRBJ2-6	TGTGCCAGCAGTCGCTCTCGCTCTGGGGCCAACGTCCTGACTTTC	CASSRSRSGANVLTF
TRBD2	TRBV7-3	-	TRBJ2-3	TGTGCCAGCAGCCCGAACCGGACTAGATTCACAGATACGCAGTATTTT	CASSPNRTRFTDTQYF
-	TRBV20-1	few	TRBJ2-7	TGCAGTGCCCCCCGTGGCTACGAGCAGTACTTC	CSAPRGYEQYF
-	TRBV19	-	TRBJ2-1	TGTGCCAGTAGTCCCTTGGGCCCCTTCTCCTACAATGAGCAGTTCTTC	CASSPLGPFSYNEQFF
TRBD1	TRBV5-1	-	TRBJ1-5	TGCGCCAGCGCGCTGGGACAGGGGGCCGATCAGCCCCAGCATTTT	CASALGQGADQPQHF
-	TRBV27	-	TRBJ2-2	TGTGCCAGCAGTTGGGGTACCGGGGAGCTGTTTTTT	CASSWGTGELFF
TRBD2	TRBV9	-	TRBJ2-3	TGTGCCAGCAGCCTAGGACTAGCGGGTGGAGATACGCAGTATTTT	CASSLGLAGGDTQYF
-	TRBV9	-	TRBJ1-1	TGTGCCAGCAGCCCTCCGGGACGGATGAACACTGAAGCTTTCTTT	CASSPPGRMNTEAFF
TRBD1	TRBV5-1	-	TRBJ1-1	TGCGCCAGCAGCTCCCCGACAGGGGTTTACACTGAAGCTTTCTTT	CASSSPTGVYTEAFF